Each of the 21 T cell receptor beta chains below was sequenced from the same sample in a study of regulatory T cells in long-lasting Graves disease. Libraries of TCR beta came from iRepertoire HTBI primers plus Arm-PCR of CDR3 regions. TCRdb itself ran the multiplex PCR reads through MiXCR, one entry per CDR3 protein. The table has some 250,000 distinct CDR3 sequences, roughly 21% seen once. This sample's time point: newly diagnosed GD, antithyroid drugs for less than 3 months. The TCR library was made from RNA extracted from PBMCs. The source was peripheral blood mononuclear cells (PBMCs), collected at new diagnosis, from a patient treated with antithyroid drugs. The receptor source for this set is a female donor with Graves disease.

This clonotype was detected many times. The gene calls are TRBV20-1 and TRBJ1-1; D is ambiguous. Trimming stripped 1 base from V and 1 base from J, with 7 bases between. The CDR3 length is 13 residues. Germline lookup yields CDR1 DFQATT and CDR2 SNEGSKA (reference sequence). Written as DNA, the CDR3 is TGCAGTGCTAGAGGCAGGAAGAACACTGAAGCTTTCTTT. Translating it yields CSARGRKNTEAFF.

This clonotype came up a few times. This chain connects TRBV5-4 to TRBJ1-1; 7 bases map to TRBD1. The V gene end was trimmed by 4 bases and the J gene end by 5 bases; junction bases not matched to a gene: 11. The CDR3 length is 15 residues. Germline assignment: CDR1 SGHNT and CDR2 YYREEE (reference sequence). This chain's CDR3 is CASSLTTGAWTEAFF. In DNA, the CDR3 is TGTGCCAGCAGCCTTACTACAGGGGCATGGACTGAAGCTTTCTTT.

This clonotype was picked up many times. The chain links TRBV28 to TRBJ2-7; D tentatively reads TRBD1 or TRBD2 (5 bases each). This CDR3 region has 12 residues. Germline V gene lookup returns CDR1 MDHEN and CDR2 SYDVKM. V lost 6 bases to trimming and J lost 3 bases, with 9 bases between them. The DNA for the CDR3 is TGTGCCAGCAGGGGGACGAACTACGAGCAGTACTTC. Amino acid sequence: CASRGTNYEQYF. The variable domain in full, completed from reference TRBV28 and TRBJ2-7, reads DVKVTQSSRYLVKRTGEKVFLECVQDMDHENMFWYRQDPGLGLRLIYFSYDVKMKEKGDIPEGYSVSREKKERFSLILESASTNQTSMYLCASRGTNYEQYFGPGTRLTVT.

The table lists this clonotype with many counts. This chain links TRBV5-1 with TRBJ2-3; the D gene is possibly TRBD2 (6 bases). Germline values: CDR1 SGHRS, CDR2 YFSETQ. V gave up 4 bases and J gave up 2 bases, with 11 bases separating them. The CDR3 consists of 14 residues. This CDR3 is CASSTGDHTDTQYF. DNA of the CDR3: TGCGCCAGCAGCACGGGGGACCACACAGATACGCAGTATTTT.

This clonotype has at least ten counts. V usage is TRBV5-6 and J usage is TRBJ1-2; D not certain. V was shortened by 1 base and J by 4 bases, with 11 bases between the two germline ends. Germline V CDR1 and CDR2: SGHDT, YYEEEE. The CDR3 spans 14 residues. As DNA, the CDR3 is TGTGCCAGCAGCTTGAAGGCGTCGATCTATGGCTACACCTTC. This gives the protein CASSLKASIYGYTF.

This clonotype was detected many times. This sequence joins TRBV6-1 and TRBJ1-5; D unresolved. Trimming shortened V by 6 bases and J by 0 bases, and 9 bases separated the two germline ends. This CDR3 contains 14 residues. Germline assignment: CDR1 MNHNS and CDR2 SASEGT. The CDR3 spells CASRAGHSNQPQHF. CDR3 sequence (DNA): TGTGCCAGCAGGGCCGGCCATAGCAATCAGCCCCAGCATTTT.

There are many counts of this clonotype. J is TRBJ1-1 and V is TRBV5-1; D is unclear. This CDR3 contains 13 residues. The germline gives CDR1 SGHRS, CDR2 YFSETQ. With 0 bases removed from V and 4 bases from J, the gap between germline ends came to 7 bases. The DNA of the CDR3 is TGCGCCAGCAGCTTGGGAGTTTCCACTGAAGCTTTCTTT. Amino acids: CASSLGVSTEAFF.

This clonotype was found many times. The chain is built from TRBV11-2 and TRBJ2-7; 9 bases are a match to TRBD1. The CDR3 is made up of 14 amino acids. Trimming removed 5 bases from V and 3 bases from J; junction bases left unmatched: 5. Germline values: CDR1 SGHAT, CDR2 FQNNGV. The CDR3: CASSLQGAHYEQYF. The CDR3 DNA is TGTGCCAGCAGCCTACAGGGGGCCCACTACGAGCAGTACTTC.

A word on this clonotype: A much larger clone sits a single nucleotide away, making a read error possible. This sequence joins TRBV2 and TRBJ1-2, with D unresolved. Trimming shortened V by 6 bases and J by 5 bases, and 16 bases separated the two germline ends. Germline values: CDR1 SNHLY, CDR2 FYNNEI. The length of the CDR3 is 14 residues. DNA for the CDR3: TGTGCCAGCAGCCAAACCTCCGGGTTTTATGGCTACACCTTC. Amino acid sequence: CASSQTSGFYGYTF. Based on the CDR3 plus reference TRBV2 and TRBJ1-2, the full variable domain is EPEVTQTPSHQVTQMGQEVILRCVPISNHLYFYWYRQILGQKVEFLVSFYNNEISEKSEIFDDQFSVERPDGSNFTLKIRSTKLEDSAMYFCASSQTSGFYGYTFGSGTRLTVV.

This clonotype occurred many times. V and J are TRBV7-9 and TRBJ1-2; weak D call: TRBD1 (5 bases). This CDR3 is built from 12 residues. CDR1 is SEHNR, CDR2 FQNEAQ, per germline (reference sequence). Trimming shortened V by 6 bases and J by 8 bases, and 13 bases separated the two germline ends. The CDR3 coding sequence is TGTGCCAGCAGAGGGGACCGCGCAGGCTACACCTTC. Its translation is CASRGDRAGYTF.

The table lists this clonotype with many counts. This rearrangement joins TRBV9 to TRBJ2-4; maybe TRBD1 (5 bases). The CDR3 has 14 amino acids. Germline V CDR1 and CDR2: SGDLS, YYNGEE. Trimming left V 4 bases short and J 0 bases short, with 8 bases between. DNA of the CDR3: TGTGCCAGCAGCTCAGGGATAGCCAAAAACATTCAGTACTTC. It translates to CASSSGIAKNIQYF.

This clonotype was counted many times. This chain connects TRBV5-5 to TRBJ2-1; D not resolved. This CDR3 spans 12 amino acids. The V end was cut by 9 bases, the J end by 8 bases, with 15 bases between. From germline, CDR1 is SGHKS and CDR2 YYEKEE (reference sequence). The CDR3: CAILPSDDEQFF. The CDR3, as DNA: TGTGCCATCCTGCCGAGCGACGATGAGCAGTTCTTC.

Ten or more counts support this clonotype. V is TRBV20-1 and J is TRBJ1-1; no clear D gene. The V end was cut by 3 bases, the J end by 1 base, with 3 bases between. Germline loops: CDR1 DFQATT, CDR2 SNEGSKA (reference sequence). This CDR3 spans 11 amino acids. CDR3 protein: CSARENTEAFF. The CDR3 region has the DNA TGCAGTGCTAGGGAGAACACTGAAGCTTTCTTT.

This clonotype was observed at least ten times. The V and J genes are TRBV6-1 and TRBJ1-2; 9 bases align to TRBD1. This CDR3 has 14 residues. Per the germline V gene, CDR1 is MNHNS and CDR2 is SASEGT. J was trimmed by 12 bases and V by 3 bases; bases with no gene match: 11. CDR3 sequence reads: CASSEGTGYRIDTF. CDR3 in DNA: TGTGCCAGCAGTGAGGGGACAGGGTATAGAATCGACACCTTC.

This clonotype has ten or more counts. The rearrangement uses TRBV28 and TRBJ1-3; D is possibly TRBD1 (6 bases). V was shortened by 2 bases and J by 0 bases, with 8 bases between the two germline ends. This CDR3 region has 15 residues. CDR1 MDHEN and CDR2 SYDVKM come from the germline V gene. CDR3 loop: CASSLPRGSGNTIYF. CDR3 bases: TGTGCCAGCAGTTTACCCAGGGGCTCTGGAAACACCATATATTTT.

The sample holds many counts of this clonotype. The chain employs TRBV20-1 and TRBJ2-1; 10 positions agree with TRBD1. Germline values: CDR1 DFQATT, CDR2 SNEGSKA (reference sequence). The ends lost 1 base at V and 8 bases at J; junction bases unmatched: 11. There are 16 residues in the CDR3. CDR3 sequence reads: CSARGETGGFGDEQFF. The CDR3 DNA follows: TGCAGTGCTAGAGGTGAGACAGGGGGCTTCGGCGATGAGCAGTTCTTC.

This clonotype was observed a handful of times. One base away lies a much larger clone, so this may be a sequencing read error. CDR3 loop: CASSLMWDVGDYTF. The CDR3 DNA sequence: TGTGCCAGCAGTTTAATGTGGGACGTCGGCGACTACACCTTC. V gene TRBV27 combines with J gene TRBJ1-2; D perhaps matches TRBD1 (5 bases). CDR1 and CDR2 from the germline V gene are MNHEY and SMNVEV (reference sequence). Trimming cost V 2 bases and J 10 bases, with 17 bases left between them. The CDR3 spans 14 residues.

At least ten counts were recorded for this clonotype. The chain combines TRBV7-9 with TRBJ2-1; 8 bases map to TRBD2. Germline assignment: CDR1 SEHNR and CDR2 FQNEAQ (reference sequence). Losses at the gene ends were 4 bases for V and 5 bases for J; bases not matched to a gene: 4. The CDR3 is 14 residues long. The CDR3: CASSSRGGHNEQFF. The CDR3 region has the DNA TGTGCCAGCAGCTCCCGGGGGGGCCACAATGAGCAGTTCTTC.

This clonotype has ten or more counts. The J gene is TRBJ2-7, the V gene TRBV12-3 or TRBV12-4; 8 bases align to TRBD1. The CDR3 is 14 amino acids. The trim removed 8 bases at V and 2 bases at J, leaving 8 bases unmatched. CDR3 amino acids: CASPFSTGAYEQYF. CDR3 nucleotides: TGTGCCAGCCCCTTCTCGACAGGGGCCTACGAGCAGTACTTC.

This clonotype was counted ten times or more. V is TRBV6-5 and J is TRBJ1-1; D ambiguous. V shed 3 bases and J shed 1 base, with 9 bases lying between them. Germline lookup yields CDR1 MNHEY and CDR2 SVGAGI. The CDR3 is made up of 14 amino acids. The CDR3 sequence: CASSYHGGNTEAFF. In nucleotides, the CDR3 is TGTGCCAGCAGTTATCACGGAGGGAACACTGAAGCTTTCTTT.

This clonotype was detected a few times. This chain connects TRBV20-1 to TRBJ1-6; TRBD1 might be the D (5 bases). This CDR3 region has 15 residues. Germline V CDR1 and CDR2: DFQATT, SNEGSKA (reference sequence). The V gene lost 4 bases and the J gene lost 5 bases, with 15 bases spanning the gap. CDR3 sequence: CSAIVRRGDNSPLHF. In DNA, the CDR3 is TGCAGTGCTATCGTCCGACGGGGGGATAATTCACCCCTCCACTTT.